These T cell receptor beta chains were read from a single sample in a study of blood T cell repertoires in COVID-19. Sequencing was performed with immunoSEQ multiplex PCR; in TCRdb, only in-frame clones are kept and a portion is missing. The table shows fewer than 200,000 clones, with roughly 81% occurring only once. Sequences were obtained from peripheral blood. All receptors derive from a woman aged 60-75 years with COVID-19, enrolled during active disease. Each CDR3 is given with its conserved first and last residue. D genes are given only for firm matches. Clone size is stated in some rows and not others, as once, few, many or a class when expanded.

V,J,D,size,CDR3,DNA
TRBV11-2,TRBJ1-2,.,.,CASSIRQLHYGYTF,TGTGCCAGCAGCATCCGACAGCTCCACTATGGCTACACCTTC
TRBV5-1,TRBJ1-3,.,few,CASSSSGGNTIYF,TGCGCCAGCAGCTCTTCAGGGGGAAACACCATATATTTT
TRBV3-1/TRBV3-2,TRBJ2-2,TRBD2,.,CASLGKAGLAGGLTGELFF,TGTGCCAGCCTAGGCAAAGCGGGACTAGCGGGAGGTCTCACCGGGGAGCTGTTTTTT
TRBV29-1,TRBJ2-5,TRBD2,.,CSGGLAVQETQYF,TGCAGCGGGGGACTAGCGGTACAAGAGACCCAGTACTTC
TRBV10-1,TRBJ2-3,.,.,CASSETRPTDTQYF,TGCGCCAGCAGTGAGACTAGACCTACAGATACGCAGTATTTT
TRBV3-1/TRBV3-2,TRBJ2-1,.,.,CASSLGGGGHNEQFF,TGTGCCAGCAGCCTTGGAGGGGGAGGGCACAATGAGCAGTTCTTC
TRBV18,TRBJ1-2,TRBD1,.,CASSPPARGYGYTF,TGTGCCAGCTCACCACCGGCCAGGGGGTATGGCTACACCTTC
TRBV9,TRBJ1-3,.,few,CASSEALLQAENSGNTIYF,TGTGCCAGCAGCGAGGCCCTACTTCAGGCCGAAAACTCTGGAAACACCATATATTTT
TRBV9,TRBJ2-4,TRBD2,few,CASSVASGEDTVAKNIQYF,TGTGCCAGCAGCGTAGCTAGCGGGGAGGACACAGTAGCCAAAAACATTCAGTACTTC
TRBV19,TRBJ1-5,.,.,CASSIPSSVRQRNQPQHF,TGTGCCAGTAGTATTCCCTCCAGTGTTCGACAGCGCAATCAGCCCCAGCATTTT
TRBV7-9,TRBJ2-3,.,.,CASSQTWDTQYF,TGTGCCAGCAGTCAGACTTGGGATACGCAGTATTTT
TRBV9,TRBJ2-1,TRBD2,.,CASSGLAGYFF,TGTGCCAGCAGCGGACTAGCGGGTTATTTCTTC
TRBV7-3,TRBJ2-3,.,.,CASSSDYLSTDTQYF,TGTGCCAGCAGCTCCGACTACCTTTCCACAGATACGCAGTATTTT
TRBV28,TRBJ1-1,.,.,CASSFAGVSGAEAFF,TGTGCCAGCAGTTTCGCGGGTGTATCAGGCGCTGAAGCTTTCTTT